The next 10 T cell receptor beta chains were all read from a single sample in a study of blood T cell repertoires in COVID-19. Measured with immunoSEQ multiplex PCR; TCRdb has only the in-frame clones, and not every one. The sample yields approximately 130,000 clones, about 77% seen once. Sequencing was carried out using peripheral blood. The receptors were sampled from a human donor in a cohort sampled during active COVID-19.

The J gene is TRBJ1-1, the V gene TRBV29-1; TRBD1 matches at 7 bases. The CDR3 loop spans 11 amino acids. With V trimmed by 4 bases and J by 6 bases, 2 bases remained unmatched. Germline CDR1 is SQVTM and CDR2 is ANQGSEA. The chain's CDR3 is CSVVGTAEAFF. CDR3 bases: TGCAGCGTTGTTGGGACAGCTGAAGCTTTCTTT.

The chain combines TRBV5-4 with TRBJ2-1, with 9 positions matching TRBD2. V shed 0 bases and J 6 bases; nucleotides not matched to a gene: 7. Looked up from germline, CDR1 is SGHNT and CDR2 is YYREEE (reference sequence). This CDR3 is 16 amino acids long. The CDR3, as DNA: TGTGCCAGCAGCTTGGCCGGCGGGGGGGCCAGCAATGAGCAGTTCTTC. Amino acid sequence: CASSLAGGGASNEQFF.

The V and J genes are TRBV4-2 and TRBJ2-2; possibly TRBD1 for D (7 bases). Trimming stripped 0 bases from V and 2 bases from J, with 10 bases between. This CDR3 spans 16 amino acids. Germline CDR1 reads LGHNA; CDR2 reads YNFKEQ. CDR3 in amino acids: CASSQDQGGNTGELFF. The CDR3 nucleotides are TGTGCCAGCAGCCAAGATCAGGGGGGAAACACCGGGGAGCTGTTTTTT.

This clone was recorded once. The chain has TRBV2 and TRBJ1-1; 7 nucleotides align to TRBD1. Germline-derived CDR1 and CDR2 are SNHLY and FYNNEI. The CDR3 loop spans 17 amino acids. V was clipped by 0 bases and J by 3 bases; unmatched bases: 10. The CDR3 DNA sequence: TGTGCCAGCAGTGAAGCTCGGCAGGGGGAGGTCGACACTGAAGCTTTCTTT. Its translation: CASSEARQGEVDTEAFF.

The CDR3 DNA follows: TGTGCCAGCAGCCCGAGGGGGCGGGGTTCACCCCTCCACTTT. Amino acids: CASSPRGRGSPLHF. This chain joins TRBV5-4 and TRBJ1-6, with TRBD1 matching over 7 bases. The length of the CDR3 is 14 residues. Looked up from germline, CDR1 is SGHNT and CDR2 is YYREEE (reference sequence). V was pared by 4 bases and J by 9 bases, with 7 bases of the junction left unmatched.

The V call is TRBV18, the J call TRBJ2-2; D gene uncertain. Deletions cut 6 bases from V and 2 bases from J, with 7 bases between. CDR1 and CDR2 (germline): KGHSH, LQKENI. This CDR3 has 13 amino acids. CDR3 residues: CASSTVNTGELFF. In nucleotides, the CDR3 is TGTGCCAGCTCCACGGTTAACACCGGGGAGCTGTTTTTT.

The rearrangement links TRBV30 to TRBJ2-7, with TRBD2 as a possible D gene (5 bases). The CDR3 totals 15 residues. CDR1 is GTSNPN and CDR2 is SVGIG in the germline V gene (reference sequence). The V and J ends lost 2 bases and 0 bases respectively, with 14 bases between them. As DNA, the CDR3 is TGTGCCTGGAGTCAAGGTAGAGGGTCCTCCTACGAGCAGTACTTC. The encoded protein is CAWSQGRGSSYEQYF.

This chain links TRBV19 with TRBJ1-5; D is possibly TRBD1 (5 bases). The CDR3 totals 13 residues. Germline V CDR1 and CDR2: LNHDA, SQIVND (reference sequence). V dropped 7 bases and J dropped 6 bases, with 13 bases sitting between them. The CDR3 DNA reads TGTGCCAGTACCGTGGGGGGTGGTCAGCCCCAGCATTTT. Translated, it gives CASTVGGGQPQHF.

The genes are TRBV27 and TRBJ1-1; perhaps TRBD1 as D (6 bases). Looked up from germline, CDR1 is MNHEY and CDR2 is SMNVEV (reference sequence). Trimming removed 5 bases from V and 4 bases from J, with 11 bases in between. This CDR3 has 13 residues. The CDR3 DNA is TGTGCCAGCAGTGTAATCAGGGGCACTGAAGCTTTCTTT. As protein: CASSVIRGTEAFF.

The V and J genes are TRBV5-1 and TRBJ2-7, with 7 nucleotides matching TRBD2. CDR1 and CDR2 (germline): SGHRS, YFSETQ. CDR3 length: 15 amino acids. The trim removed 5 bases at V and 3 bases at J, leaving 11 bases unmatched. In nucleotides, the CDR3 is TGCGCCAGCAGGCTAGATACTTCGGGGGGCTACGAGCAGTACTTC. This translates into CASRLDTSGGYEQYF.